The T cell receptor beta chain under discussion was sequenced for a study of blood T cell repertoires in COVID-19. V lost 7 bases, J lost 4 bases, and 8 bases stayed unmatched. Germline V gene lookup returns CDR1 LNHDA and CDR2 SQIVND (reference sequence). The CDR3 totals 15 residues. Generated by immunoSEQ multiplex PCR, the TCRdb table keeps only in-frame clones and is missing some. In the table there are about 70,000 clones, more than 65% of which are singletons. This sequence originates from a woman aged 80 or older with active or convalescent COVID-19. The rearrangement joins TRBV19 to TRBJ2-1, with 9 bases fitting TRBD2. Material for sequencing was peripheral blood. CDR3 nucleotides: TGTGCCAGTAAAGAGGTAGCGGGGGCGTACAATGAGCAGTTCTTC. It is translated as CASKEVAGAYNEQFF.